The clone carrying this T cell receptor (beta chain) was counted at least ten times. The target antigen is unknown. TCRdb used MiXCR to reprocess the 5' RACE reads, holding one entry per CDR3 protein. Among 30,000 to 40,000 distinct CDR3 sequences listed, 4.6% were seen once. The sample belongs to a study of early T cells in non-severe SARS-CoV-2 infection. General study points: VDJdb matching, biased toward anti-spike CD8 responses, missed private and CD4 specificities.

V was pared by 4 bases and J by 5 bases, with 17 bases between. The CDR3 is 15 residues long. In germline, CDR1 is MNHNY, CDR2 SVGAGI (reference sequence). V gene TRBV6-6 combines with J gene TRBJ1-1; possibly TRBD1 for D (5 bases). The sample consisted of whole blood. The source of this sequence is an adult who was a healthcare worker with PCR-confirmed SARS-CoV-2 infection or an uninfected control (not recorded which). The CDR3 sequence is CASSLQRGRGTEAFF. The CDR3, as DNA: TGTGCCAGCAGTTTACAAAGAGGAAGGGGAACTGAAGCTTTCTTT.